This entry is about one T cell receptor (beta chain). This clone appeared a single time. Its recognized antigen is unknown. It has no much larger one-base neighbor in the sample; base qualities were not kept. TCRbeta CDR3 regions were amplified from genomic DNA using the immunoSEQ Assay, a bias-controlled multiplex PCR. Turning to the authors' computational methods: Within the assay, amplification of reference gene primers was used to estimate how many nucleated cells each sample contained. To quantify the absolute abundance of each unique TCRbeta CDR3 rearrangement, sequence reads were collapsed and filtered. Productive Simpson clonality was computed per sample as the square root of Simpson's diversity index over productive rearrangements. The table comes from immuneACCESS by way of TCRdb, which keeps in-frame sequences with V and J called. Part of the clones is missing from these tables; in studies checked, under half for an unresolved V gene and the rest for unknown reasons. The V and J calls and clone size are taken from that table; D and trimming were inferred from the DNA. This sample comprises under 350,000 clones, around 85% of them detected only once. The ten largest clones take up 3.5% to 4.5% of the sample.

V lost 4 bases and J lost 3 bases; the stretch between them is 9 bases long. CDR1 and CDR2 are read off the germline V gene as MNHEY and SVGEGT. CDR3 length: 13 amino acids, cysteine to phenylalanine. The only DNA kept is the CDR3, 39 bases in frame from the first base. This sample stems from a study of blood T cell repertoires in COVID-19 (dated by TCRdb to 2018 to 2021). In the study overall: Collaborator samples came from the United States, Italy and Spain and covered acute and convalescent phases of COVID-19. The prospective study material was composed of cDNA or gDNA derived from T cells, B-cell-depleted T cells, or PBMCs. The dataset comprised deeply sampled blood TCRbeta repertoires from subjects exposed to, actively infected with, or recovered from COVID-19. The repertoires were released in a freely available public database meant as a resource for research on the immune response to SARS-CoV-2. Samples came from the ongoing ImmuneRACE study (first 160 participants) plus 1,254 subjects from 6 global collaborators. A de-identified subject ID, COVID-19 status, age in years and sex were almost always included in the sample metadata. HLA class I and class II types, where available, came from metadata supplied by the sample provider rather than from assay-based typing. Results the study describes overall, beyond this receptor: The quantity of clinical and demographic metadata differed by source and by participant and was supplied without curation.

Participants in the prospective study were enrolled through a virtual design, were aged about 18 to 89 years, and lived in roughly 24 United States geographic areas. In the prospective study, cohorts were assigned on the basis of participant-reported clinical history obtained from a screening survey and a study questionnaire. In the prospective study, whole blood, serum and a nasopharyngeal or oropharyngeal swab were collected from each participant by mobile phlebotomists. Over an approximately two-month period, participants in the prospective study had the option of providing additional blood draws and questionnaires. Before DNA extraction, prospective study blood samples were shipped either frozen or at room temperature.

The TCR sequence derives from a woman in her 40s with acute COVID-19. The V and J segments used are TRBV6-2 or TRBV6-3 and TRBJ1-2, with the D gene uncertain. What was sequenced was PBMCs or T cells enriched from blood (not recorded which). The CDR3: CASSSPADYGYTF. The bases read TGTGCCAGCAGTTCTCCGGCGGACTATGGCTACACCTTC.